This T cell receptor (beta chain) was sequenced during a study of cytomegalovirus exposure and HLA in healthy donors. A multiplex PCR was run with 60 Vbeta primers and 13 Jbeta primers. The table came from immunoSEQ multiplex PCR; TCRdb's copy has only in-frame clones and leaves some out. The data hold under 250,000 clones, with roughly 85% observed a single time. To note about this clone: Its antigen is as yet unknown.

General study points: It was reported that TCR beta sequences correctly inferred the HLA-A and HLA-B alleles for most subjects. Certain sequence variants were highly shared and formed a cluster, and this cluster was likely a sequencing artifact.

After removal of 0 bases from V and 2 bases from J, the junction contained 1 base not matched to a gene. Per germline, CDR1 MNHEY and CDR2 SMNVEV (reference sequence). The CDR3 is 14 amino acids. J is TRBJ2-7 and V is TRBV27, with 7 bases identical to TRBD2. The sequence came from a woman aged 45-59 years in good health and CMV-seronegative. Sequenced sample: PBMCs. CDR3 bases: TGTGCCAGCAGTTTATCGGCGGGGGCCTACGAGCAGTACTTC. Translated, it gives CASSLSAGAYEQYF.